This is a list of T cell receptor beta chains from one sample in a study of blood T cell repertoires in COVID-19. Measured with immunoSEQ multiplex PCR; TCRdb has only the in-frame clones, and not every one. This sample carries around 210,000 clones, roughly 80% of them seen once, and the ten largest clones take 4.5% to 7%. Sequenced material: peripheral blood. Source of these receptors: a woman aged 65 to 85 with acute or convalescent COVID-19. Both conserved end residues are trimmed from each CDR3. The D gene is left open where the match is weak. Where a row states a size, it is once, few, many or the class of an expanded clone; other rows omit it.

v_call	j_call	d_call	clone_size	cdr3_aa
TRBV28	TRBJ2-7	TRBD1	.	ASSLYGTGDVGQY
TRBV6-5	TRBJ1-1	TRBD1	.	ASSLTGVPEAF
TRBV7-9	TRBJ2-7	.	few	ASIAGDSYEQY
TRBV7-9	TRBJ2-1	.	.	ASSLLDSRQF
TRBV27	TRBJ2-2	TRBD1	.	ASSSGQGGTGELF
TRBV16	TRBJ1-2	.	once	ASSQSPGFNYGYT
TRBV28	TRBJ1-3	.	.	ASSHLTGSGNTIY
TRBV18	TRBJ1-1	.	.	ASSPPTSGRMNTEAF
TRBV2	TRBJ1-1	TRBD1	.	ASSRQGNTEAF
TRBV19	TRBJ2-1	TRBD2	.	ASSIRTSGRNNEQF
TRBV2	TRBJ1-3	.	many	ASLTPSSGNTIY
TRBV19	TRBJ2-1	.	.	ASTGGSYNEQF
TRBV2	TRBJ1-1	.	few	ASSEDRVSTEAF
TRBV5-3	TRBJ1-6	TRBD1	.	ARSLGDSYNSPLH
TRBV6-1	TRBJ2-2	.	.	ASSEALSPTSGELF
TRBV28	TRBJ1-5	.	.	ASRGGFYQPQH
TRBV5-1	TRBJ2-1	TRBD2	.	ASSLEAGGGYNEQF
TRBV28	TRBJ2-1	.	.	ASRQGLPYNEQF
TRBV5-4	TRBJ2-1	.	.	ASSFAAAVHNEQF
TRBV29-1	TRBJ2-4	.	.	SAATGFLAKNIQY
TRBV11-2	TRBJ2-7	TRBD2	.	ASSFPRLARY
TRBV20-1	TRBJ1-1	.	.	SAVTGVRAF
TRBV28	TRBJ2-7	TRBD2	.	ASSRRLAGVYEQY
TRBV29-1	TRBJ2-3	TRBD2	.	SFRTSGRRWSDTQY
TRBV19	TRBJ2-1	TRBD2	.	ASSPTSGELV
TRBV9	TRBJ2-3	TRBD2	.	ASSVGGLADTDTQY
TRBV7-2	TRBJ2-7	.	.	ASSSIGRTPYEQY
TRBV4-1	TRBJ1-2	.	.	ASSQEGMGGGVIGYT
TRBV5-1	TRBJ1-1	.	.	ASSLGPGPKNTEAF
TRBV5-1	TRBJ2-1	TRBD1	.	ASSRTGTSSYNEQF
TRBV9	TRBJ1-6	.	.	ASSESRDSYNSPLH
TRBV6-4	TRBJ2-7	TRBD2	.	ASSDSAGAYEQY
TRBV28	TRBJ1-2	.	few	ASSPIEYGYT
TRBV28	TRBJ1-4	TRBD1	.	ASSPLGQGNFNEKLF
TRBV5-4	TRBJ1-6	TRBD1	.	ASSPRDRVSPLH
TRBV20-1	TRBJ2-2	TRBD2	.	SASTSGNMNTGELF
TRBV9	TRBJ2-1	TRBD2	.	ASSAGLAITYNEQF
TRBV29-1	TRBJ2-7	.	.	SVMTVSSYEQY
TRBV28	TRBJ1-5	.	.	ASSLSEQPQH
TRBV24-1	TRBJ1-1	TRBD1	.	ATSDPGGEAF
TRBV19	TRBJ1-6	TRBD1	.	ASSATGTGLHSPLH